One sample yielded the 25 T cell receptor beta chains listed below, sequenced in a study of T cell changes during pregnancy in multiple sclerosis. Measured with immunoSEQ multiplex PCR; TCRdb has only the in-frame clones, and not every one. Of around 33,000 clones listed, 85% to 90% are singletons. The sequencing used CD4+ T cells from peripheral blood mononuclear cells, collected in the third trimester of pregnancy. The receptor set was obtained from a female donor in good health, enrolled as a control in a pregnancy study.

The J gene is TRBJ1-6, the V gene TRBV30, with 9 bases fitting TRBD1. Germline CDR1 and CDR2: GTSNPN and SVGIG (reference sequence). Trimming cost V 4 bases and J 10 bases; bases outside gene matches: 8. The CDR3 consists of 14 residues. The CDR3 loop reads CAWKAGQGISPLHF. DNA of the CDR3: TGTGCCTGGAAAGCCGGACAGGGGATCTCACCCCTCCACTTT.

V is TRBV10-1 and J is TRBJ2-4; D not resolved. From germline, CDR1 is WNHNN and CDR2 SYGVQD (reference sequence). V gave up 3 bases and J gave up 7 bases, with 4 bases separating them. The CDR3 loop spans 11 amino acids. CDR3 in DNA: TGCGCCAGCAGTGACGCGAACATTCAGTACTTC. This gives the protein CASSDANIQYF.

CDR3 coding DNA: TGTGCCATCAGTGCGTCCGGGACTAGCGGGATAGGTGAGCAGTTCTTC. Its protein product is CAISASGTSGIGEQFF. The rearrangement uses TRBV10-3 and TRBJ2-1; 13 nucleotides match TRBD2. V was pared by 4 bases and J by 9 bases, with 9 bases of the junction left unmatched. The length of the CDR3 is 16 residues. Looked up from germline, CDR1 is ENHRY and CDR2 is SYGVKD.

The CDR3 nucleotides are TGTGCCAGCAGCTGGTTCCACCAACAGGGTAGCTCTGGAAACACCATATATTTT. This encodes CASSWFHQQGSSGNTIYF. This sequence joins TRBV5-4 and TRBJ1-3; a possible D gene is TRBD1 (6 bases). V was shortened by 3 bases and J by 0 bases, with 19 bases between the two germline ends. In germline, CDR1 is SGHNT, CDR2 YYREEE (reference sequence). The CDR3 consists of 18 residues.

This clone has just one count. The J gene is TRBJ1-1, the V gene TRBV10-2; D is uncertain. Germline V gene data show CDR1 as WSHSY and CDR2 as SAAADI. CDR3 size: 17 residues. V was clipped by 2 bases and J by 0 bases, with 16 bases between them. Here the CDR3 DNA reads TGCGCCAGCAGTGAGAGAGTGGCCCGGGTCTTGAACACTGAAGCTTTCTTT. It yields the protein CASSERVARVLNTEAFF.

Here the CDR3 reads CASSPQLRLTSTDTQYF. The CDR3 DNA follows: TGTGCCAGCTCTCCACAACTACGGCTCACTAGCACAGATACGCAGTATTTT. J is TRBJ2-3 and V is TRBV6-4; unclear D gene. The V gene lost 8 bases and the J gene lost 0 bases, with 21 bases spanning the gap. The CDR3 has 17 residues. Germline loops: CDR1 MRHNA, CDR2 SNTAGT.

In DNA form, the CDR3 reads TGTGCCAGCAGCTTACGCCTAGCGAATTACAATGAGCAGTTCTTC. Translation: CASSLRLANYNEQFF. The J gene is TRBJ2-1, the V gene TRBV11-2; D is perhaps TRBD2 (6 bases). Germline V lookup: CDR1 SGHAT, CDR2 FQNNGV. Deletions cut 2 bases from V and 4 bases from J, with 12 bases between. CDR3 length: 15 amino acids.

The genes are TRBV2 and TRBJ2-3; 10 positions agree with TRBD2. Germline trimming cut 3 bases from V and 4 bases from J; bases unmatched to any gene: 4. The CDR3 consists of 15 residues. Germline CDR1 SNHLY, CDR2 FYNNEI. For the CDR3, the DNA is TGTGCCAGCAGTGATCAGCGGGGGGGCCCAGATACGCAGTATTTT. Its protein product is CASSDQRGGPDTQYF.

The gene calls are TRBV10-2 and TRBJ1-5, with D possibly TRBD1 on 6 matching bases. In germline, CDR1 is WSHSY, CDR2 SAAADI. V was cut by 2 bases and J by 7 bases, with 15 bases left in between. There are 15 residues in the CDR3. The DNA of the CDR3 is TGCGCCAGCAGTGAGGGGGACACCTTCAACCAGCCCCAGCATTTT. Its translation is CASSEGDTFNQPQHF.

The chain has TRBV5-8 and TRBJ1-1; no reliable D call. The CDR3 totals 15 residues. V lost 6 bases to trimming and J lost 1 base, with 16 bases between them. Germline V gene data show CDR1 as SGHTS and CDR2 as YDEGEE. The CDR3 region is CASTQRSRPNTEAFF. DNA of the CDR3: TGTGCCAGCACCCAGCGGTCAAGGCCGAACACTGAAGCTTTCTTT.

V and J are TRBV19 and TRBJ1-5; D is ambiguous. Germline CDR1 is LNHDA and CDR2 is SQIVND (reference sequence). Trimming took off 4 bases at V and 11 bases at J, with 9 bases between the two ends. The CDR3 extends over 11 amino acids. The CDR3 sequence is CASSTVAAQHF. The CDR3 DNA reads as TGTGCCAGTAGTACGGTAGCGGCCCAGCATTTT.

The chain employs TRBV19 and TRBJ2-1, with 10 nucleotides matching TRBD2. The CDR3 has 15 residues. CDR1 LNHDA and CDR2 SQIVND come from the germline V gene (reference sequence). Trimming cost V 8 bases and J 6 bases; bases outside gene matches: 10. The CDR3 coding sequence is TGTGCCAGTGGGGGGTTAGCGGGGGGTTCCAATGAGCAGTTCTTC. Amino acids: CASGGLAGGSNEQFF. Drawing the rest from reference TRBV19 and TRBJ2-1, the complete variable domain is DGGITQSPKYLFRKEGQNVTLSCEQNLNHDAMYWYRQDPGQGLRLIYYSQIVNDFQKGDIAEGYSVSREKKESFPLTVTSAQKNPTAFYLCASGGLAGGSNEQFFGPGTRLTVL.

The chain combines TRBV13 with TRBJ2-7; TRBD2 agrees at 8 bases. The CDR3 contains 15 residues. Germline loops: CDR1 PRHDT, CDR2 FYEKMQ (reference sequence). The junction had 7 bases not matched to a gene; V was cut back by 4 bases and J by 2 bases. The CDR3 nucleotides read TGTGCCAGCAGCTCGTCTAGCGGGCATACCTACGAGCAGTACTTC. As protein: CASSSSSGHTYEQYF.

This clone was detected only a few times. The sample holds other DNA sequences that translate to the same CDR3. V is TRBV30 and J is TRBJ2-7; perhaps TRBD1 as D (6 bases). The CDR3 loop spans 12 amino acids. With 4 bases removed from V and 2 bases from J, the gap between germline ends came to 9 bases. Germline V lookup: CDR1 GTSNPN, CDR2 SVGIG (reference sequence). The CDR3 sequence: CAWKQGTYEQYF. The CDR3 region has the DNA TGTGCCTGGAAACAGGGCACCTACGAGCAGTACTTC.

The CDR3 DNA follows: TGCGCCAGCAGCTCCCGCACACTAGAAAACACCGGGGAGCTGTTTTTT. It encodes CASSSRTLENTGELFF. The chain uses TRBV5-1 and TRBJ2-2, with a tentative D call TRBD2 (5 bases). With 3 bases removed from V and 2 bases from J, the gap between germline ends came to 14 bases. This CDR3 is built from 16 residues. The germline gives CDR1 SGHRS, CDR2 YFSETQ.

The chain links TRBV19 to TRBJ1-2, with a tentative D call TRBD1 (5 bases). V lost 6 bases, J lost 4 bases, and 15 bases lay in between. Germline V gene data show CDR1 as LNHDA and CDR2 as SQIVND (reference sequence). The CDR3 consists of 14 residues. CDR3 sequence (DNA): TGTGCCAGTAGACCAATCCAGGGTAGCTATGGCTACACCTTC. This gives the protein CASRPIQGSYGYTF.

Remarks on this clone: Other DNA sequences in this sample translate to the same CDR3. This rearrangement joins TRBV2 to TRBJ1-6; weak D call: TRBD1 (6 bases). This CDR3 contains 15 residues. From germline, CDR1 is SNHLY and CDR2 FYNNEI. V was clipped by 6 bases and J by 10 bases, with 19 bases between them. CDR3 nucleotide sequence: TGTGCCAGCAGCGCAACGACAGGAGGTGGATCACCCCTCCACTTT. Translated: CASSATTGGGSPLHF.

With respect to this clone: One junction end does not reproduce the germline sequence, and a read error may be involved. The rearrangement links TRBV5-1 to TRBJ1-1; D is ambiguous. Germline loops: CDR1 SGHRS, CDR2 YFSETQ. The CDR3 consists of 15 residues. The CDR3 loop is CVSSPASIGDTEAFF. The CDR3, as DNA: TGCGTCAGCAGCCCCGCATCTATCGGGGACACTGAAGCTTTCTTT.

As concerns this clone: In the same sample, other DNA sequences code for this CDR3. The chain combines TRBV10-3 with TRBJ1-1; 9 bases are shared with TRBD1. Germline V gene lookup returns CDR1 ENHRY and CDR2 SYGVKD. CDR3 length: 14 residues. V shed 8 bases, J shed 4 bases, and the junction held 8 bases outside the gene matches. In nucleotides, the CDR3 is TGTGCCATCGGGGGACAGGGAGGGAGCACTGAAGCTTTCTTT. Translation gives CAIGGQGGSTEAFF.

V gene TRBV5-1 combines with J gene TRBJ2-5; D may be TRBD2 (5 bases). The CDR3 covers 14 residues. The germline gives CDR1 SGHRS, CDR2 YFSETQ. V was clipped by 2 bases and J by 3 bases, with 11 bases between them. The CDR3 DNA follows: TGCGCCAGCAGCTTAGACTACCCGGAAGAGACCCAGTACTTC. It specifies CASSLDYPEETQYF.

The chain combines TRBV18 with TRBJ1-1; D is ambiguous. This CDR3 spans 14 amino acids. Germline CDR1 is KGHSH and CDR2 is LQKENI. Between the trimmed V and J ends, which lost 4 bases and 1 base, there was a span of 10 bases. The CDR3 region is CASSRARANTEAFF. As DNA, the CDR3 is TGTGCCAGCTCACGCGCGAGGGCGAACACTGAAGCTTTCTTT.

J is TRBJ2-3 and V is TRBV19; D not resolved. Trimming shortened V by 5 bases and J by 5 bases, and 5 bases separated the two germline ends. The length of the CDR3 is 11 residues. Germline values: CDR1 LNHDA, CDR2 SQIVND (reference sequence). For the CDR3, the DNA is TGTGCCAGTAGTTATTTAGATACGCAGTATTTT. Its translation: CASSYLDTQYF.

The chain carries TRBV6-5 and TRBJ1-2; 9 bases are a match to TRBD1. The junction had 1 base not matched to a gene; V was cut back by 4 bases and J by 1 base. The length of the CDR3 is 14 residues. Looked up from germline, CDR1 is MNHEY and CDR2 is SVGAGI. CDR3 loop: CASSLDRGNYGYTF. In DNA, the CDR3 is TGTGCCAGCAGTTTGGACAGGGGTAACTATGGCTACACCTTC.

The chain links TRBV19 to TRBJ2-2, with TRBD2 matching over 8 bases. With 4 bases clipped from V and 2 bases from J, the junction kept 9 bases outside the gene matches. The CDR3 is 17 amino acids. Germline assignment: CDR1 LNHDA and CDR2 SQIVND (reference sequence). This CDR3 is CASSTAQLAGNTGELFF. In DNA, the CDR3 is TGTGCCAGTAGTACCGCCCAGCTAGCGGGCAACACCGGGGAGCTGTTTTTT.

CDR3 region: CASSPQGVTNEKLFF. CDR3 sequence (DNA): TGTGCCAGTAGTCCCCAGGGGGTTACTAATGAAAAACTGTTTTTT. The gene calls are TRBV19 and TRBJ1-4; 7 bases fit TRBD1. The CDR3 extends over 15 amino acids. The germline gives CDR1 LNHDA, CDR2 SQIVND (reference sequence). V shed 5 bases and J 2 bases; nucleotides not matched to a gene: 5.